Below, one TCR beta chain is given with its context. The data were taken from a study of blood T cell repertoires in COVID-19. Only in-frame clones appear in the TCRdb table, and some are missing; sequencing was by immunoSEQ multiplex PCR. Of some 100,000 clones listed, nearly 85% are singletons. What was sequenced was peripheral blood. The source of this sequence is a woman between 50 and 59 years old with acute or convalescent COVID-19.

In DNA, the CDR3 is TGTGCCTGGGACAGACAGTTGAACACTGAAGCTTTCTTT. Its protein product is CAWDRQLNTEAFF. The J gene is TRBJ1-1, the V gene TRBV30; D may be TRBD1 (5 bases). Germline assignment: CDR1 GTSNPN and CDR2 SVGIG (reference sequence). Between the trimmed V and J ends, which lost 5 bases and 0 bases, there was a span of 10 bases. The CDR3 runs to 13 residues.